This TCR beta chain was retrieved from a study of blood T cells in healthy people across ages. This clonotype has a handful of counts. As yet, its antigen is unknown. A second about 7 to 11 cycle PCR used barcoded and J-beta primers. In TCRdb, the 5' RACE reads were re-called with MiXCR into one record per CDR3 protein. The sample has some 920,000 distinct CDR3 sequences; roughly half are singletons. Study outcomes and limitations: Per million T cells, TCR beta diversity dropped about linearly as age rose.

CDR3 length equals 15 residues. The V segment lost 3 bases and the J segment 4 bases; nucleotides outside the gene matches: 9. CDR1 and CDR2 (germline): LNHNV, YYDKDF (reference sequence). Material for sequencing was blood. This sequence originates from a woman aged 55-69 years in good health. V and J are TRBV15 and TRBJ2-7; the match to TRBD1 covers 7 bases. CDR3 loop: CATSRGTELVYEQYF. The CDR3 bases are TGTGCCACCAGCAGGGGGACAGAGCTTGTGTACGAGCAGTACTTC.